The clone carrying this TCR beta chain was found once. As yet, its antigen is unknown. The authors ran a second PCR of 7 to 11 cycles using a sample-barcoded 5' primer and a J-beta primer mix. TCRdb re-derived calls from the 5' RACE reads in MiXCR, one entry per CDR3 protein. The sample holds fewer than 1,200,000 distinct CDR3 sequences, less than 25% seen once. The V segment lost 3 bases and the J segment 6 bases; nucleotides outside the gene matches: 13. Looked up from germline, CDR1 is DFQATT and CDR2 is SNEGSKA (reference sequence). The CDR3 sequence is 15 residues long. The data originate from a study of blood T cells in healthy people across ages. Study results and caveats: Estimated diversity, derived from one million T cells, was regarded as an underestimate.

The same specimen was also included in a second study, on T cells of mothers and their children. That source adds: Every microgram of extracted RNA entered cDNA synthesis, about 1.5 ug per 15 ul.

The TCR was taken from a girl aged 2 to 10 in good health. The rearrangement uses TRBV20-1 and TRBJ1-1, with 7 bases lining up with TRBD1. Specimen: blood. CDR3 DNA: TGCAGTGCTAGCGATTCCGACAGGGTGGAATCTGAAGCTTTCTTT. It specifies CSASDSDRVESEAFF.